What follows are 25 T cell receptor beta chains derived from one specimen sequenced in a study of T cell changes during pregnancy in multiple sclerosis. Sequenced by immunoSEQ multiplex PCR; TCRdb stores in-frame clones only, minus some. This table has some 77,000 clones, around nine tenths appearing once. The sequences come from CD4+ T cells from peripheral blood mononuclear cells, collected before pregnancy. These receptors came from a female donor with multiple sclerosis, enrolled in a pregnancy study.

This chain connects TRBV29-1 to TRBJ1-4, with a tentative D call TRBD1 (5 bases). The CDR3 extends over 13 amino acids. The germline gives CDR1 SQVTM, CDR2 ANQGSEA. V was trimmed by 4 bases and J by 3 bases, leaving 9 bases between them. CDR3 nucleotides: TGCAGCGTTGTCTGGGGGGCTAATGAAAAACTGTTTTTT. The encoded protein is CSVVWGANEKLFF.

This clone was found once. The genes are TRBV5-6 and TRBJ2-1; 8 bases map to TRBD1. The CDR3 is made up of 14 amino acids. Germline assignment: CDR1 SGHDT and CDR2 YYEEEE. After removal of 0 bases from V and 4 bases from J, the junction contained 0 bases not matched to a gene. The DNA for the CDR3 is TGTGCCAGCAGCTTGGGACAGGGGTACAATGAGCAGTTCTTC. This translates into CASSLGQGYNEQFF.

The count of this clone is one. This chain joins TRBV29-1 and TRBJ1-2; a possible D gene is TRBD1 (5 bases). CDR3 length equals 12 residues. Germline CDR1 reads SQVTM; CDR2 reads ANQGSEA. V gave up 6 bases and J gave up 4 bases, with 12 bases separating them. The CDR3 DNA sequence: TGCAGCGTGGCCGGACAAAGCTATGGCTACACCTTC. Its protein product is CSVAGQSYGYTF. Full variable domain (missing parts from reference TRBV29-1 and TRBJ1-2): SAVISQKPSRDICQRGTSLTIQCQVDSQVTMMFWYRQQPGQSLTLIATANQGSEATYESGFVIDKFPISRPNLTFSTLTVSNMSPEDSSIYLCSVAGQSYGYTFGSGTRLTVV.

The V gene is TRBV6-5, the J gene TRBJ1-1; D is ambiguous. Germline V lookup: CDR1 MNHEY, CDR2 SVGAGI. This CDR3 has 15 residues. The ends were cut back, 4 bases at V and 0 bases at J, with 12 bases in the middle. CDR3 sequence (DNA): TGTGCCAGCAGTTCCCCCACAGTCATGAACACTGAAGCTTTCTTT. Its translation: CASSSPTVMNTEAFF.

J is TRBJ2-7 and V is TRBV5-1; D is possibly TRBD1 (5 bases). The CDR3 covers 15 residues. From germline, CDR1 is SGHRS and CDR2 YFSETQ. The V gene lost 0 bases and the J gene lost 0 bases, with 10 bases spanning the gap. The CDR3, as DNA: TGCGCCAGCAGCTTGGCCGGACAAAGCTCCTACGAGCAGTACTTC. Translating it yields CASSLAGQSSYEQYF. Variable domain in full (rest from reference TRBV5-1 and TRBJ2-7): KAGVTQTPRYLIKTRGQQVTLSCSPISGHRSVSWYQQTPGQGLQFLFEYFSETQRNKGNFPGRFSGRQFSNSRSEMNVSTLELGDSALYLCASSLAGQSSYEQYFGPGTRLTVT.

The chain couples TRBV23-1 to TRBJ2-5; the match to TRBD2 covers 9 bases. TRBV23-1 is an ORF for which the function is uncertain. Trimming cost V 2 bases and J 3 bases; bases outside gene matches: 10. CDR3 length equals 17 residues. CDR3 region: CASSQGPGQRGEETQYF. The CDR3 bases are TGCGCCAGCAGTCAAGGGCCCGGACAGCGGGGGGAAGAGACCCAGTACTTC.

The chain is built from TRBV25-1 and TRBJ1-6; D possibly corresponds to TRBD1 (6 bases). Trimming shortened V by 4 bases and J by 7 bases, and 11 bases separated the two germline ends. Germline CDR1 MGHDK, CDR2 SYGVNS. CDR3 length equals 14 residues. The CDR3 sequence: CASSVYRVNSPLHF. The CDR3 DNA reads TGTGCCAGCAGTGTTTACAGGGTGAATTCACCCCTCCACTTT.

The chain employs TRBV2 and TRBJ2-5; maybe TRBD1 (6 bases). CDR1 is SNHLY, CDR2 FYNNEI, per germline. The V gene lost 4 bases and the J gene lost 5 bases, with 14 bases spanning the gap. CDR3 length: 14 amino acids. CDR3 in amino acids: CASSVRGTWETQYF. DNA of the CDR3: TGTGCCAGCAGTGTTAGGGGGACCTGGGAGACCCAGTACTTC.

The chain uses TRBV18 and TRBJ2-7, with D possibly being TRBD2 (6 bases). This CDR3 spans 14 amino acids. The germline V gene has CDR1 KGHSH and CDR2 LQKENI. V was shortened by 5 bases and J by 5 bases, with 16 bases between the two germline ends. CDR3 residues: CASSSLPTSHEQYF. CDR3 coding DNA: TGTGCCAGCTCATCGCTCCCGACTAGTCACGAGCAGTACTTC.

The J gene is TRBJ2-6, the V gene TRBV5-1, with a possible D match to TRBD1 (5 bases). Germline-derived CDR1 and CDR2 are SGHRS and YFSETQ. The CDR3 is 19 amino acids. Trimming took off 0 bases at V and 1 base at J, with 17 bases between the two ends. The CDR3 nucleotides are TGCGCCAGCAGCTTGGGAAGGGGTCCCGAGGTGTCTGGGGCCAACGTCCTGACTTTC. This codes for CASSLGRGPEVSGANVLTF.

J is TRBJ2-3 and V is TRBV6-5, with 9 bases fitting TRBD1. J gave up 4 bases and V 6 bases, and 2 bases lay outside the gene matches. Germline V gene data show CDR1 as MNHEY and CDR2 as SVGAGI. This CDR3 has 13 amino acids. The CDR3 is CASRGQGPDTQYF. The CDR3 DNA reads as TGTGCCAGCAGGGGACAGGGTCCAGATACGCAGTATTTT.

The rearrangement links TRBV29-1 to TRBJ2-1; 7 bases align to TRBD2. Trimming took 0 bases from V and 13 from J; bases not matched to a gene: 6. The CDR3 is 12 residues long. Germline CDR1 and CDR2: SQVTM and ANQGSEA. CDR3 DNA sequence: TGCAGCGTTGAAGATCCCGGGGAGGGACAGTTCTTC. Translated, it gives CSVEDPGEGQFF.

V usage is TRBV5-4 and J usage is TRBJ1-1, with D possibly TRBD1 on 6 matching bases. This CDR3 is 12 amino acids long. The V end was cut by 0 bases, the J end by 9 bases, with 9 bases between. CDR1 is SGHNT and CDR2 is YYREEE in the germline V gene (reference sequence). The CDR3 loop reads CASSLDGGQAFF. The CDR3 DNA is TGTGCCAGCAGCTTGGACGGGGGGCAAGCTTTCTTT.

This clone rates as medium-sized. The chain combines TRBV6-5 with TRBJ1-2; D gene unclear. In germline, CDR1 is MNHEY, CDR2 SVGAGI. This CDR3 spans 14 amino acids. The V gene lost 0 bases and the J gene lost 8 bases, with 13 bases spanning the gap. The CDR3 sequence: CASSYSSAGGGYTF. CDR3 in DNA: TGTGCCAGCAGTTACTCGTCGGCCGGAGGGGGCTACACCTTC.

CDR3 amino acids: CASSSERGLSEAFF. In DNA, the CDR3 is TGTGCCAGCAGTTCTGAACGAGGTCTCTCTGAAGCTTTCTTT. J is TRBJ1-1 and V is TRBV6-6; the D is unclear. V was clipped by 4 bases and J by 6 bases, with 15 bases between them. The CDR3 has 14 residues. CDR1 is MNHNY and CDR2 is SVGAGI in the germline V gene (reference sequence).

The chain is built from TRBV5-1 and TRBJ1-1; TRBD1 matches 8 bases. Germline CDR1 is SGHRS and CDR2 is YFSETQ. This CDR3 contains 15 residues. With 4 bases clipped from V and 2 bases from J, the junction kept 7 bases outside the gene matches. The chain's CDR3 is CASSPQGARNTEAFF. The CDR3 DNA reads as TGCGCCAGCAGCCCGCAGGGGGCGCGAAACACTGAAGCTTTCTTT.

The chain couples TRBV19 to TRBJ2-1; 10 bases line up with TRBD2. The CDR3 consists of 19 residues. V shed 4 bases and J 2 bases; nucleotides not matched to a gene: 14. Looked up from germline, CDR1 is LNHDA and CDR2 is SQIVND (reference sequence). CDR3 DNA: TGTGCCAGTAGTACCCCCGTTATAACTAGCGGGACTCCCTACAATGAGCAGTTCTTC. It specifies CASSTPVITSGTPYNEQFF.

The gene calls are TRBV2 and TRBJ1-1, with D hard to call. The CDR3 is made up of 13 amino acids. The V gene lost 6 bases and the J gene lost 2 bases, with 10 bases spanning the gap. CDR1 is SNHLY, CDR2 FYNNEI, per germline. The CDR3 loop is CASRTEPNTEAFF. The CDR3 DNA reads TGTGCCAGCAGAACAGAACCCAACACTGAAGCTTTCTTT. Using reference TRBV2 and TRBJ1-1 for the parts outside the CDR3, the full variable domain is EPEVTQTPSHQVTQMGQEVILRCVPISNHLYFYWYRQILGQKVEFLVSFYNNEISEKSEIFDDQFSVERPDGSNFTLKIRSTKLEDSAMYFCASRTEPNTEAFFGQGTRLTVV.

The rearrangement links TRBV6-6 to TRBJ2-7; D gene ambiguous. The CDR3 is made up of 12 amino acids. The germline V and J ends were trimmed by 6 bases and 11 bases, with 17 bases remaining between them. Germline CDR1 is MNHNY and CDR2 is SVGAGI (reference sequence). CDR3 sequence reads: CASSARSREEYF. The CDR3, as DNA: TGTGCCAGCAGCGCCCGGAGCCGAGAGGAGTACTTC.

The chain links TRBV5-1 to TRBJ2-5; 8 nucleotides align to TRBD2. J was trimmed by 1 base and V by 6 bases; bases with no gene match: 8. The CDR3 sequence is 15 residues long. Germline V gene lookup returns CDR1 SGHRS and CDR2 YFSETQ. CDR3 sequence (DNA): TGCGCCAGCACCCGAGAGGCGGGAGGCCAAGAGACCCAGTACTTC. Its protein product is CASTREAGGQETQYF. Complete variable domain (other parts from reference TRBV5-1 and TRBJ2-5): KAGVTQTPRYLIKTRGQQVTLSCSPISGHRSVSWYQQTPGQGLQFLFEYFSETQRNKGNFPGRFSGRQFSNSRSEMNVSTLELGDSALYLCASTREAGGQETQYFGPGTRLLVL.

This clone was observed a handful of times. The chain is built from TRBV30 and TRBJ2-2; 10 bases align to TRBD1. From germline, CDR1 is GTSNPN and CDR2 SVGIG (reference sequence). Trimming removed 4 bases from V and 5 bases from J; junction bases left unmatched: 4. The CDR3 is 14 residues long. The CDR3 nucleotides read TGTGCCTGGACGGGACAGGGGCCGACCGGGGAGCTGTTTTTT. Protein sequence: CAWTGQGPTGELFF.

The chain combines TRBV11-2 with TRBJ2-5; TRBD1 might be the D (6 bases). The germline gives CDR1 SGHAT, CDR2 FQNNGV. Trimming removed 2 bases from V and 4 bases from J, with 11 bases in between. CDR3 length: 14 amino acids. The DNA for the CDR3 is TGTGCCAGCAGCTTATATTCAGGGGTAGAGACCCAGTACTTC. It yields the protein CASSLYSGVETQYF.

The chain has TRBV7-6 and TRBJ2-7; 15 nucleotides align to TRBD2. This CDR3 region has 16 residues. The J segment lost 6 bases and the V segment lost 4 bases, leaving 7 bases of the junction unmatched. CDR1 and CDR2 (germline): SGHVS, FNYEAQ. The CDR3 reads CASSYGLAGGLSEQYF. The CDR3 nucleotides are TGTGCCAGCAGCTACGGACTAGCGGGAGGGCTGAGCGAGCAGTACTTC.

V gene TRBV6-5 combines with J gene TRBJ1-5, with D unresolved. The CDR3 sequence is 14 residues long. Germline-derived CDR1 and CDR2 are MNHEY and SVGAGI. Trimming shortened V by 0 bases and J by 7 bases, and 10 bases separated the two germline ends. The CDR3 loop is CASSYSNREQPQHF. The CDR3 DNA is TGTGCCAGCAGTTACTCGAATAGGGAGCAGCCCCAGCATTTT.

V and J are TRBV11-2 and TRBJ1-3; tentatively, D is TRBD1 (5 bases). This CDR3 region has 16 residues. Germline-derived CDR1 and CDR2 are SGHAT and FQNNGV. V lost 5 bases to trimming and J lost 3 bases, with 17 bases between them. The CDR3: CASSANLGGFGNTIYF. The CDR3 coding sequence is TGTGCCAGCAGCGCAAATCTTGGGGGGTTTGGAAACACCATATATTTT.